This T cell receptor beta chain was sequenced for a study of blood T cell repertoires in COVID-19. About the research overall: Samples taken during acute and convalescent COVID-19 were collected in the United States, Italy and Spain.

Looked up from germline, CDR1 is MNHEY and CDR2 is SMNVEV (reference sequence). The CDR3 contains 15 residues. Trimming shortened V by 7 bases and J by 1 base, and 15 bases separated the two germline ends. The assay was immunoSEQ multiplex PCR, and TCRdb's table has in-frame clones only and misses some. The data hold a few hundred thousand clones, with just over 85% observed a single time. Participants spanned ages about 18 to 90 years and resided in roughly 22 US areas. Sequenced sample: PBMCs or T cells enriched from blood (not recorded which). This TCR was recovered from a woman aged 40 to 50 with acute COVID-19. The chain links TRBV27 to TRBJ2-3; TRBD2 might be the D (5 bases). CDR3 region: CASNEPGKGTDTQYF. CDR3 nucleotides: TGTGCCAGCAACGAACCGGGGAAGGGCACAGATACGCAGTATTTT.